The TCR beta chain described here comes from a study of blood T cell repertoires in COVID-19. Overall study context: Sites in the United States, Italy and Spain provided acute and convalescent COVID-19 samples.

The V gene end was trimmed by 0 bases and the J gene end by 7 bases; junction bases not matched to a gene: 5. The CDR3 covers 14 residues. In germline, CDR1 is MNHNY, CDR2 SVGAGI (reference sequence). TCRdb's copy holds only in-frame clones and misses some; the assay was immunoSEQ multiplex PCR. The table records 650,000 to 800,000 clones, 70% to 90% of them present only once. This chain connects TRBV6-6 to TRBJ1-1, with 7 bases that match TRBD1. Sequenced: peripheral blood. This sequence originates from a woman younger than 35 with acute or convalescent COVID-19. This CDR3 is CASSYSTGLGEAFF. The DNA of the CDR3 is TGTGCCAGCAGTTACTCGACAGGGTTGGGTGAAGCTTTCTTT.